A single sample is the source of the 11 T cell receptor beta chains below, sequenced in a study of control samples from healthy donors and cancer patients. The protocol was immunoSEQ multiplex PCR, while the TCRdb copy is restricted to in-frame clones and leaves out a portion. This table holds approximately 100,000 clones, roughly 92% found once. The sequenced sample was blood. The receptors were gathered from a human donor in good health. The donor label of this sample is uncertain.

The chain recombines TRBV5-1 with TRBJ1-6, with TRBD1 matching 11 bases. Germline V gene sequence: CDR1 SGHRS, CDR2 YFSETQ. The CDR3 length is 15 residues. Unmatched junction bases numbered 4, after V lost 4 bases and J lost 7 bases. CDR3 nucleotide sequence: TGCGCCAGCAGCCCCAGGACAGGGGGCAATTCACCCCTCCACTTT. This gives the protein CASSPRTGGNSPLHF.

This chain links TRBV15 with TRBJ2-3, with 7 bases matching TRBD2. Trimming took 0 bases from V and 3 from J; bases not matched to a gene: 9. The germline V gene has CDR1 LNHNV and CDR2 YYDKDF (reference sequence). The CDR3 length is 17 residues. This CDR3 is CATSREPLTGGTDTQYF. Here the CDR3 DNA reads TGTGCCACCAGCAGAGAACCACTAACGGGGGGAACAGATACGCAGTATTTT.

The chain couples TRBV4-1 to TRBJ2-7, with D possibly being TRBD1 (6 bases). This CDR3 region has 15 residues. The V end was cut by 1 base, the J end by 2 bases, with 12 bases between. Germline V CDR1 and CDR2: MGHRA, YSYEKL. DNA for the CDR3: TGCGCCAGCAGCCAAGTTCAGGACAGCACCTACGAGCAGTACTTC. This gives the protein CASSQVQDSTYEQYF.

The chain links TRBV6-5 to TRBJ1-4; the D gene is possibly TRBD1 (6 bases). Trimming removed 5 bases at V and 8 bases at J, with 18 bases between. CDR3 length equals 15 residues. Per germline, CDR1 MNHEY and CDR2 SVGAGI. The CDR3 spells CASSNTGKVGEKLFF. In DNA, the CDR3 is TGTGCCAGCAGTAATACAGGGAAGGTCGGGGAAAAACTGTTTTTT.

The chain links TRBV30 to TRBJ2-2; possible D gene TRBD1, 5 bases. Germline CDR1 is GTSNPN and CDR2 is SVGIG (reference sequence). The germline V and J ends were trimmed by 4 bases and 4 bases, with 13 bases remaining between them. This CDR3 has 14 amino acids. The CDR3 coding sequence is TGTGCCTGGAAAGCAGGGTGGGCCACCGGGGAGCTGTTTTTT. Translating it yields CAWKAGWATGELFF.

The chain carries TRBV24-1 and TRBJ2-1; 7 positions match TRBD2. The CDR3 is made up of 15 amino acids. CDR1 KGHDR and CDR2 SFDVKD come from the germline V gene. The ends lost 5 bases at V and 2 bases at J; junction bases unmatched: 5. The CDR3 protein is CATSGGRGTYNEQFF. The DNA for the CDR3 is TGTGCCACCAGTGGAGGGAGGGGTACCTACAATGAGCAGTTCTTC.

The CDR3: CAISSTGGEQFF. Written as DNA, the CDR3 is TGTGCCATTTCGTCGACGGGCGGTGAGCAGTTCTTC. The chain has TRBV10-3 and TRBJ2-1; D gene unclear. CDR3 size: 12 residues. Per the germline V gene, CDR1 is ENHRY and CDR2 is SYGVKD. V gave up 9 bases and J gave up 9 bases, with 15 bases separating them.

The chain recombines TRBV6-5 with TRBJ1-3; D unclear. The V end was cut by 8 bases, the J end by 4 bases, with 18 bases between. CDR3 length equals 15 residues. Germline-derived CDR1 and CDR2 are MNHEY and SVGAGI. The CDR3 is CASSSGLDIGNTIYF. CDR3 sequence (DNA): TGTGCCAGCTCCTCGGGCCTTGATATCGGAAACACCATATATTTT.

This chain joins TRBV27 and TRBJ2-3; the match to TRBD2 covers 8 bases. Germline lookup yields CDR1 MNHEY and CDR2 SMNVEV (reference sequence). The CDR3 loop spans 16 amino acids. Germline trimming cut 1 base from V and 6 bases from J; bases unmatched to any gene: 9. CDR3 in DNA: TGTGCCAGCAGTTTATGGGTCGGGGGGGAGACTGATACGCAGTATTTT. It yields the protein CASSLWVGGETDTQYF.

The chain employs TRBV27 and TRBJ1-1, with TRBD1 identical over 7 bases. The V gene end was trimmed by 2 bases and the J gene end by 4 bases; junction bases not matched to a gene: 4. Germline V gene sequence: CDR1 MNHEY, CDR2 SMNVEV (reference sequence). This CDR3 comprises 14 residues. The DNA of the CDR3 is TGTGCCAGCAGTTTAAGGGCAGGGGGCACTGAAGCTTTCTTT. It translates to CASSLRAGGTEAFF.

The V gene is TRBV19, the J gene TRBJ1-1, with D unclear. The germline gives CDR1 LNHDA, CDR2 SQIVND (reference sequence). CDR3 length: 13 amino acids. V lost 6 bases and J 0 bases, leaving 8 bases between the germline ends. The CDR3: CASSPHLNTEAFF. CDR3 in DNA: TGTGCCAGTAGCCCCCATCTGAACACTGAAGCTTTCTTT.